This TCR beta chain was retrieved from a study of blood T cell repertoires in COVID-19. At the level of the study: The United States, Italy and Spain were the sources of the acute and convalescent COVID-19 samples. In each case, the material was cDNA or gDNA derived from T cells, B-cell-depleted T cells, or PBMCs.

In the original processing: Amplifying reference gene primers gave estimates of nucleated cell counts. The protocol was immunoSEQ multiplex PCR, while the TCRdb copy is restricted to in-frame clones and leaves out a portion. That table gives V, J and clone size, and the DNA gave D and trimming. The data show 40,000 to 55,000 clones, roughly 88% seen once. Germline-derived CDR1 and CDR2 are MGHRA and YSYEKL. Trimming at V came to 1 base and at J to 4 bases, leaving 6 bases not matched to a gene. This CDR3 is 16 amino acids long. The specimen sequenced was peripheral blood. The rearrangement uses TRBV4-1 and TRBJ2-2; TRBD2 agrees at 7 bases. This clonotype was sampled from a human donor in a cohort sampled during active COVID-19. CDR3 DNA sequence: TGCGCCAGCAGCCAAGCGGCGGCTAGCGGCACCGGGGAGCTGTTTTTT. Its translation is CASSQAAASGTGELFF.